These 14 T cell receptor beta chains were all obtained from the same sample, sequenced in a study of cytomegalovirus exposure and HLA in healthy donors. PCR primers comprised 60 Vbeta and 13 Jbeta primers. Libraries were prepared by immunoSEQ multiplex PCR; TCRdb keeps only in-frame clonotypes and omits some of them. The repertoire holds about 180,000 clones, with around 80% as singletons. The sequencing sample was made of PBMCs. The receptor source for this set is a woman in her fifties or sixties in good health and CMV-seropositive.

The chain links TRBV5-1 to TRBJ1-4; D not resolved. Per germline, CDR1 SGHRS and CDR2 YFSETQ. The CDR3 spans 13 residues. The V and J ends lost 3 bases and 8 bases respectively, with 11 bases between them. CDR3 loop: CASSSQLREKLFF. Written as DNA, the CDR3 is TGCGCCAGCAGCTCCCAACTAAGGGAAAAACTGTTTTTT.

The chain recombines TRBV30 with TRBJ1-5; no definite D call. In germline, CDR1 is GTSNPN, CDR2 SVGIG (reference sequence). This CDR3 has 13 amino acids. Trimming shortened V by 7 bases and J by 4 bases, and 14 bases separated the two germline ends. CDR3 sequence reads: CASSDWGNQPQHF. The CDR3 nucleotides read TGTGCCTCCTCGGACTGGGGAAATCAGCCCCAGCATTTT.

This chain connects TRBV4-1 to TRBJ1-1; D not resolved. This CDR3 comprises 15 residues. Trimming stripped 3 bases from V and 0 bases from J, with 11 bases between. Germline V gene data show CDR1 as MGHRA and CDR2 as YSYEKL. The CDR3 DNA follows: TGCGCCAGCAGCCAGGGCCCAATTCTGAACACTGAAGCTTTCTTT. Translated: CASSQGPILNTEAFF.

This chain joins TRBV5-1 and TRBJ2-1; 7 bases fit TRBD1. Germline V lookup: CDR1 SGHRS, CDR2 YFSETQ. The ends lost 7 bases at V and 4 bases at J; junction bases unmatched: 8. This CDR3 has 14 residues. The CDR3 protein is CASSTDREYNEQFF. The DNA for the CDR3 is TGCGCCAGCTCTACCGACAGGGAATACAATGAGCAGTTCTTC.

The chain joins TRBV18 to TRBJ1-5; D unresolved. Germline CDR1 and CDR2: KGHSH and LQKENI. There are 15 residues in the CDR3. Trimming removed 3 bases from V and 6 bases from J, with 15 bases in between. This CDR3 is CASSPETFEGQPQHF. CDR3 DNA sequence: TGTGCCAGCTCACCTGAGACATTTGAGGGTCAGCCCCAGCATTTT.

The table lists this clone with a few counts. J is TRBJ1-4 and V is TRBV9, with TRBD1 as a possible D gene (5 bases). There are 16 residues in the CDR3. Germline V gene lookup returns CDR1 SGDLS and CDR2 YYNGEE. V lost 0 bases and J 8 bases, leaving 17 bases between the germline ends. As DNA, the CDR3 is TGTGCCAGCAGCGTAGATTCGGGAGGGGTGGAAGAAAAACTGTTTTTT. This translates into CASSVDSGGVEEKLFF.

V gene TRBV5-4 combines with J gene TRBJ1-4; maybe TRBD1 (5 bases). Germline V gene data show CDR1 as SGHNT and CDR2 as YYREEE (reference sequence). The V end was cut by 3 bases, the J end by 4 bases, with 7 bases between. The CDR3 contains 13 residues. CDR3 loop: CASSWDFNEKLFF. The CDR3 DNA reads TGTGCCAGCAGCTGGGACTTTAATGAAAAACTGTTTTTT.

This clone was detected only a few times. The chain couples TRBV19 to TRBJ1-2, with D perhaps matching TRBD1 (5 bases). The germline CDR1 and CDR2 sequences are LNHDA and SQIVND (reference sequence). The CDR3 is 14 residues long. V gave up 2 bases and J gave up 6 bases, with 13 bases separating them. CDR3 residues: CASSIMEGVDGYTF. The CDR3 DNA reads TGTGCCAGTAGTATAATGGAAGGGGTTGATGGCTACACCTTC.

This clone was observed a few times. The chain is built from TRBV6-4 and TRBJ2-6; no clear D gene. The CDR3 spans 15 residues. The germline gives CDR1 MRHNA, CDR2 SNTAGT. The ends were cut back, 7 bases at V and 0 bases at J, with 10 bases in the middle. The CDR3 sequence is CASKLTSSGANVLTF. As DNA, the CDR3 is TGTGCCAGCAAACTAACCTCCTCTGGGGCCAACGTCCTGACTTTC.

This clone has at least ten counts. CDR3 sequence (DNA): TGTGCCAGTAGTATATGGGCAGGGGATCAGCCCCAGCATTTT. Its protein is CASSIWAGDQPQHF. The J gene is TRBJ1-5, the V gene TRBV19, with a possible D match to TRBD1 (6 bases). From germline, CDR1 is LNHDA and CDR2 SQIVND (reference sequence). V was cut by 2 bases and J by 5 bases, with 10 bases left in between. The CDR3 sequence is 14 residues long.

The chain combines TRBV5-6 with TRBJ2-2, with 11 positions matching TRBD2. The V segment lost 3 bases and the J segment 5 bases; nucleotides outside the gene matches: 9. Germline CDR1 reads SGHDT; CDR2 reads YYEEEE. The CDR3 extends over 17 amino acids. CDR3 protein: CASSYPLTSGDTGELFF. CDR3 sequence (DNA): TGTGCCAGCAGCTACCCCCTGACTAGCGGGGATACCGGGGAGCTGTTTTTT.

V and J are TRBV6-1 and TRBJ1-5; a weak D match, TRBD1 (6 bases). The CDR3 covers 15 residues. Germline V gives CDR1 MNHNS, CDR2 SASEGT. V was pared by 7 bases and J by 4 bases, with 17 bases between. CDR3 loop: CASTLGQIPNQPQHF. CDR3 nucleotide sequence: TGTGCCAGCACCCTCGGACAGATTCCGAATCAGCCCCAGCATTTT.

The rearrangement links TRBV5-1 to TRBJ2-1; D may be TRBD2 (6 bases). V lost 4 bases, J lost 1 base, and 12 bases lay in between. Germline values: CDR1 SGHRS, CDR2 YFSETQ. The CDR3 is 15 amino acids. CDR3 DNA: TGCGCCAGCAGCCTCGGGGGAAAATCCTACAATGAGCAGTTCTTC. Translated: CASSLGGKSYNEQFF.

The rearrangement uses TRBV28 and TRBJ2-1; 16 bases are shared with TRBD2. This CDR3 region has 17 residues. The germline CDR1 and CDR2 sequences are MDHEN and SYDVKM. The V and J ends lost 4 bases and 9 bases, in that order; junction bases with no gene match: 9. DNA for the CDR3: TGTGCCAGCAGTTCTCCGGGACTAGCGGGGGGGCCGGTTGAGCAGTTCTTC. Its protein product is CASSSPGLAGGPVEQFF. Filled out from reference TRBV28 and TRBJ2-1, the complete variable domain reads DVKVTQSSRYLVKRTGEKVFLECVQDMDHENMFWYRQDPGLGLRLIYFSYDVKMKEKGDIPEGYSVSREKKERFSLILESASTNQTSMYLCASSSPGLAGGPVEQFFGPGTRLTVL.